This T cell receptor (beta chain) derives from a study of cytomegalovirus exposure and HLA in healthy donors. Unrecorded immune exposure was likely among donors, who were nominally healthy when sampled. Germline loops: CDR1 MGHRA, CDR2 YSYEKL. The V gene end was trimmed by 3 bases and the J gene end by 5 bases; junction bases not matched to a gene: 9. The CDR3 has 15 amino acids. The PCR was carried out with 60 Vbeta primers and 13 Jbeta primers. Profiling relied on immunoSEQ multiplex PCR, and the TCRdb table lists in-frame clones only, not all of them. The sample lists 170,000 or so clones, around 84% occurring once.

V gene TRBV4-1 combines with J gene TRBJ1-1; 7 bases match TRBD1. The source is a middle-aged woman in good health and CMV-seronegative. Sequencing used PBMCs. The CDR3 reads CASSQRFRGLTEAFF. The CDR3 DNA follows: TGCGCCAGCAGCCAGCGATTCAGGGGGTTAACTGAAGCTTTCTTT.